Shown below are 14 T cell receptor beta chains from a single sample sequenced in a study of T cell repertoires in ileal Crohn's disease. The protocol was immunoSEQ multiplex PCR, while the TCRdb copy is restricted to in-frame clones and leaves out a portion. In the table there are about 7,200 clones, 65% to 90% of which are singletons. The sequenced sample consisted of ileal tissue. The receptors derive from an adult with Crohn's disease.

J is TRBJ2-7 and V is TRBV14; 8 bases fit TRBD1. J was trimmed by 7 bases and V by 4 bases; bases with no gene match: 6. CDR3 size: 13 residues. CDR1 and CDR2 (germline): SGHDN, FVKESK. The CDR3 DNA follows: TGTGCCAGCAGCCCCGGACAGGGTGGAGAGCAGTACTTC. Translated: CASSPGQGGEQYF.

The chain uses TRBV4-2 and TRBJ2-7, with TRBD2 matching 10 bases. V gave up 1 base and J gave up 3 bases; unmatched junction bases: 12. This CDR3 comprises 18 residues. The germline CDR1 and CDR2 sequences are LGHNA and YNFKEQ. CDR3: CASSQGLAGGAFNYEQYF. The CDR3 DNA follows: TGTGCCAGCAGCCAAGGTTTAGCGGGAGGCGCTTTCAACTACGAGCAGTACTTC.

The chain recombines TRBV5-1 with TRBJ2-1; TRBD2 matches 7 bases. Per germline, CDR1 SGHRS and CDR2 YFSETQ. V was pared by 0 bases and J by 0 bases, with 0 bases of the junction left unmatched. CDR3 length: 15 amino acids. CDR3 amino acids: CASSLGGGSYNEQFF. For the CDR3, the DNA is TGCGCCAGCAGCTTGGGGGGGGGCTCCTACAATGAGCAGTTCTTC.

The chain carries TRBV7-9 and TRBJ1-3; no clear D. CDR1 SEHNR and CDR2 FQNEAQ come from the germline V gene (reference sequence). The V end was cut by 5 bases, the J end by 0 bases, with 5 bases between. This CDR3 region has 13 residues. CDR3 sequence: CASSPLSGNTIYF. CDR3 in DNA: TGTGCCAGCAGCCCACTCTCTGGAAACACCATATATTTT.

The J gene is TRBJ2-1, the V gene TRBV6-9; TRBD2 aligns across 8 bases. Germline V gene lookup returns CDR1 MNHGY and CDR2 SVAAGI. With V trimmed by 11 bases and J by 6 bases, 12 bases remained unmatched. The CDR3 extends over 14 amino acids. The CDR3 coding sequence is TGTGCCGCTACCCGGACTAGCAGGCCCAATGAGCAGTTCTTC. Protein: CAATRTSRPNEQFF.

This clone was seen a few times. The V call is TRBV29-1, the J call TRBJ2-3; D uncertain. Germline CDR1 and CDR2: SQVTM and ANQGSEA. The CDR3 covers 13 residues. V lost 4 bases to trimming and J lost 2 bases, with 10 bases between them. The CDR3 reads CSVVFDSTDTQYF. For the CDR3, the DNA is TGCAGCGTTGTCTTTGACTCCACAGATACGCAGTATTTT.

The chain is built from TRBV5-1 and TRBJ2-1; TRBD2 might be the D (6 bases). The V end lost 4 bases, the J end lost 4 bases, and 21 bases lay between the germline ends. The CDR3 is 17 residues long. Germline V gene lookup returns CDR1 SGHRS and CDR2 YFSETQ. The CDR3, as DNA: TGCGCCAGCAGCCTGTATGGATCCTCGGAGGGTTACAATGAGCAGTTCTTC. It is translated as CASSLYGSSEGYNEQFF.

The chain links TRBV5-1 to TRBJ2-7; 7 bases fit TRBD2. V lost 0 bases, J lost 4 bases, and 7 bases stayed unmatched. The CDR3 is 15 amino acids. Germline-derived CDR1 and CDR2 are SGHRS and YFSETQ. CDR3 DNA sequence: TGCGCCAGCAGCTTGGGAGCGGGGCGGGGGTACGAGCAGTACTTC. It yields the protein CASSLGAGRGYEQYF.

A few counts support this clone. The chain has TRBV5-6 and TRBJ2-3; the match to TRBD2 covers 7 bases. V trimming: 1 base; J trimming: 5 bases; junction bases outside the gene matches: 4. Germline CDR1 is SGHDT and CDR2 is YYEEEE. This CDR3 is built from 14 residues. CDR3: CASSLRGSRDTQYF. The DNA for the CDR3 is TGTGCCAGCAGCTTGCGCGGGAGCCGAGATACGCAGTATTTT.

This clone has only one observation. The chain has TRBV29-1 and TRBJ1-1; TRBD1 agrees at 9 bases. V shed 5 bases, J shed 7 bases, and the junction held 11 bases outside the gene matches. From germline, CDR1 is SQVTM and CDR2 ANQGSEA. The CDR3 runs 14 residues. In nucleotides, the CDR3 is TGCAGCGTTATAGGCTGGGACAGGGCGGATGAAGCTTTCTTT. This gives the protein CSVIGWDRADEAFF.

The CDR3: CAISTGAEQYF. In DNA form, the CDR3 reads TGTGCCATCAGTACAGGGGCCGAGCAGTACTTC. V usage is TRBV10-3 and J usage is TRBJ2-7, with 7 bases matching TRBD1. V dropped 5 bases and J dropped 6; count of bases not matched to a gene: 1. Germline V gene sequence: CDR1 ENHRY, CDR2 SYGVKD. This CDR3 is built from 11 residues.

This clone was counted between two and nine times. The chain links TRBV6-1 to TRBJ1-1; 8 positions match TRBD1. There are 13 residues in the CDR3. Germline V lookup: CDR1 MNHNS, CDR2 SASEGT. The trim removed 4 bases at V and 5 bases at J, leaving 3 bases unmatched. The CDR3 loop reads CASSGTGFTEAFF. CDR3 DNA sequence: TGTGCCAGCAGTGGGACAGGGTTTACTGAAGCTTTCTTT.

The rearrangement uses TRBV10-3 and TRBJ2-1; TRBD2 agrees at 10 bases. Trimming removed 1 base from V and 7 bases from J; junction bases left unmatched: 7. This CDR3 is 16 amino acids long. CDR1 is ENHRY and CDR2 is SYGVKD in the germline V gene. Here the CDR3 DNA reads TGTGCCATCAGTGAGTTATGGGGGACTAGCGATAATGAGCAGTTCTTC. This translates into CAISELWGTSDNEQFF.

The DNA for the CDR3 is TGCGCCAGCACCGCCGGTCGGTGGAACACTGAAGCTTTCTTT. This gives the protein CASTAGRWNTEAFF. The J gene is TRBJ1-1, the V gene TRBV10-1, with D unclear. The V gene lost 7 bases and the J gene lost 1 base, with 13 bases spanning the gap. The CDR3 is 14 amino acids. Germline V gives CDR1 WNHNN, CDR2 SYGVQD (reference sequence).